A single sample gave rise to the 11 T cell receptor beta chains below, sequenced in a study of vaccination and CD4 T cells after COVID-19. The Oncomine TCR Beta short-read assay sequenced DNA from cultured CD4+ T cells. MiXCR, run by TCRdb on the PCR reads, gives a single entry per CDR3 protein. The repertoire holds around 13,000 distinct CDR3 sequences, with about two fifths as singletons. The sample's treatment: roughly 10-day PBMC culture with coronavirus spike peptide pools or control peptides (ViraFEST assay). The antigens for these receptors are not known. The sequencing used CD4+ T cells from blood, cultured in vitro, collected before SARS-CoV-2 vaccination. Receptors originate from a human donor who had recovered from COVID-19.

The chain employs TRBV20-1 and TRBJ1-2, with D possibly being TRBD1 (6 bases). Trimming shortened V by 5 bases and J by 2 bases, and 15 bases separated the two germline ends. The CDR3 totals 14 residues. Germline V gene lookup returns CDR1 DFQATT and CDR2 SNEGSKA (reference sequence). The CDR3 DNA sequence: TGCAGTGCTGCCCCCTCTACAGGGAACTATGGCTACACCTTC. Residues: CSAAPSTGNYGYTF.

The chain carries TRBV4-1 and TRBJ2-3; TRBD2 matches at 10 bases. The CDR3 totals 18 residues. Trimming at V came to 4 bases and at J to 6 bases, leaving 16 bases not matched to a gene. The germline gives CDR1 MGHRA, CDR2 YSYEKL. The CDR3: CASSPSVASGRRSDTQYF. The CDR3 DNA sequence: TGCGCCAGCAGCCCCTCAGTGGCTAGCGGGAGAAGGTCGGATACGCAGTATTTT.

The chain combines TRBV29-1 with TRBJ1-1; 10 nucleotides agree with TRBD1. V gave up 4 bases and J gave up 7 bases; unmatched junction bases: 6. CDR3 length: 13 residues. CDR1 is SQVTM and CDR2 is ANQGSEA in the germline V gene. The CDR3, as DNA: TGCAGCGTTGTTTGGGGACAGGGGAATGAAGCTTTCTTT. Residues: CSVVWGQGNEAFF.

The CDR3 DNA reads as TGTGCCAGCAGCCCGGGACAGGGTTTTCGAGCTTTCTTT. The encoded protein is CASSPGQGFRAFF. The chain is built from TRBV7-9 and TRBJ1-1; 9 nucleotides line up with TRBD1. The germline V gene has CDR1 SEHNR and CDR2 FQNEAQ (reference sequence). This CDR3 has 13 amino acids. V dropped 5 bases and J dropped 10; count of bases not matched to a gene: 8.

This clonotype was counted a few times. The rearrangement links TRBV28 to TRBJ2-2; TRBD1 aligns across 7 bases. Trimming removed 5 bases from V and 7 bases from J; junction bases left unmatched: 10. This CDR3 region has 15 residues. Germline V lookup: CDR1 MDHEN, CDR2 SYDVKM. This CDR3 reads CASSLLDRDNGELFF. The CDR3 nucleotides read TGTGCCAGCAGTCTGTTAGACAGGGATAACGGGGAGCTGTTTTTT.

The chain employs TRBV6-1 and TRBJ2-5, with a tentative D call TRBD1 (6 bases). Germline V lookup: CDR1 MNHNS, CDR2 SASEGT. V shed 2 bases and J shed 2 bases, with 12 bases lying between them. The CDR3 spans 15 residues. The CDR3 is CASSEQWGPQETQYF. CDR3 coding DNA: TGTGCCAGCAGTGAACAGTGGGGGCCGCAAGAGACCCAGTACTTC.

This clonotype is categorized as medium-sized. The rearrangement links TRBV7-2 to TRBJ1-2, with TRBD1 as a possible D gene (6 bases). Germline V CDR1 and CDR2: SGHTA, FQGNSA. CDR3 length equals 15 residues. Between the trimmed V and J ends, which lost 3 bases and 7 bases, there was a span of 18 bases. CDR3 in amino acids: CASSFSSGVNAGYTF. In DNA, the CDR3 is TGTGCCAGCAGCTTCAGCTCAGGGGTCAACGCTGGCTACACCTTC.

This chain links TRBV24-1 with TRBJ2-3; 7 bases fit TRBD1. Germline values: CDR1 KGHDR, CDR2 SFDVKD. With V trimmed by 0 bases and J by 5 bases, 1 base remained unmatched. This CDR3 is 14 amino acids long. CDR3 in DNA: TGTGCCACCAGTGATTTGGACAGGGTAGATACGCAGTATTTT. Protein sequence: CATSDLDRVDTQYF.

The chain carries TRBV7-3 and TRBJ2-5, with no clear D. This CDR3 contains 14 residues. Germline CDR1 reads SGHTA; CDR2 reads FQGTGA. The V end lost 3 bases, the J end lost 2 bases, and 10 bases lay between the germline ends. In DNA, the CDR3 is TGTGCCAGCAGCTTCGCCGGACGACAAGAGACCCAGTACTTC. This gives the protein CASSFAGRQETQYF.

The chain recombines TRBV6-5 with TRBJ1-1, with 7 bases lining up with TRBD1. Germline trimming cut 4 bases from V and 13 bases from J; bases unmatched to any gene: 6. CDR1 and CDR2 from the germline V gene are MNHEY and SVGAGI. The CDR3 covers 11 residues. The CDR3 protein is CASSSNRGFFF. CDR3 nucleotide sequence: TGTGCCAGCAGTTCCAACAGGGGCTTTTTCTTT.

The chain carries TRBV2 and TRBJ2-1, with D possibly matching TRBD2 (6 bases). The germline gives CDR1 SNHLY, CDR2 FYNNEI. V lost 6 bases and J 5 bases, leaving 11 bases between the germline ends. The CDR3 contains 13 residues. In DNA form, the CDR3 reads TGTGCCAGCAGGCGGGATCTCAACAATGAGCAGTTCTTC. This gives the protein CASRRDLNNEQFF. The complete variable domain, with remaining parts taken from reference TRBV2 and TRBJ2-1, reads EPEVTQTPSHQVTQMGQEVILRCVPISNHLYFYWYRQILGQKVEFLVSFYNNEISEKSEIFDDQFSVERPDGSNFTLKIRSTKLEDSAMYFCASRRDLNNEQFFGPGTRLTVL.